One and the same sample provided the 5 T cell receptor beta chains below, sequenced in a study of CD8 T cells in ankylosing spondylitis. Each CDR3 protein gets one entry after TCRdb re-called the 5' RACE reads with MiXCR. The sample holds 300,000 to 400,000 distinct CDR3 sequences, around a tenth seen once. The source material was blood, either unsorted or a sorted T cell fraction (not recorded which). The receptors were gathered from a female donor with ankylosing spondylitis or in good health (not recorded which).

This clonotype was recorded at least ten times. The J gene is TRBJ2-1, the V gene TRBV5-1; D not resolved. V was trimmed by 4 bases and J by 3 bases, leaving 8 bases between them. The CDR3 extends over 13 amino acids. CDR1 is SGHRS and CDR2 is YFSETQ in the germline V gene. The CDR3, as DNA: TGCGCCAGCAGCCCGGCCAGCTACAATGAGCAGTTCTTC. As protein: CASSPASYNEQFF.

This clonotype showed up many times. The chain is built from TRBV5-1 and TRBJ2-2; 12 bases map to TRBD2. CDR1 is SGHRS, CDR2 YFSETQ, per germline. The CDR3 has 15 residues. With 4 bases clipped from V and 4 bases from J, the junction kept 2 bases outside the gene matches. CDR3: CASSKLAGGTGELFF. CDR3 sequence (DNA): TGCGCCAGCAGCAAACTAGCGGGGGGCACCGGGGAGCTGTTTTTT.

The table lists this clonotype with many counts. This chain connects TRBV7-2 to TRBJ2-1, with 8 bases lining up with TRBD1. CDR3 size: 15 residues. The V and J ends lost 1 base and 5 bases, in that order; junction bases with no gene match: 4. In germline, CDR1 is SGHTA, CDR2 FQGNSA. CDR3 amino acids: CASSLEGQGNNEQFF. The CDR3 coding sequence is TGTGCCAGCAGCTTAGAAGGACAGGGAAACAATGAGCAGTTCTTC. Looking up the rest from reference TRBV7-2 and TRBJ2-1 gives the full variable domain: GAGVSQSPSNKVTEKGKDVELRCDPISGHTALYWYRQSLGQGLEFLIYFQGNSAPDKSGLPSDRFSAERTGGSVSTLTIQRTQQEDSAVYLCASSLEGQGNNEQFFGPGTRLTVL.

The chain employs TRBV20-1 and TRBJ2-5; 11 bases are shared with TRBD2. The CDR3 sequence is 16 residues long. Germline CDR1 is DFQATT and CDR2 is SNEGSKA (reference sequence). With V trimmed by 5 bases and J by 5 bases, 13 bases remained unmatched. The CDR3 nucleotides read TGCAGTGCTGGGGGGAGTAGCGGGAGGGTAAGGGAGACCCAGTACTTC. Translating gives CSAGGSSGRVRETQYF.

This clonotype was observed at least ten times. The V gene is TRBV12-3 or TRBV12-4, the J gene TRBJ1-2; no reliable D call. Trimming pared 6 bases from V and 8 bases from J, leaving 22 bases between. The CDR3 runs to 15 residues. DNA of the CDR3: TGTGCCAGCAGGTTATCAGGTAGCCCCGGCGTCGGCTACACCTTC. It specifies CASRLSGSPGVGYTF.